This paragraph covers one T cell receptor (beta chain) sequence. Its specificity is unknown. The data stem from a study of Ad26.COV2.S vaccination and SARS-CoV-2 variants. On the study more broadly: Recipients of Ad26.COV2.S got it intramuscularly, once or twice 56 days apart. Study observations and caveats: Higher spike-specific TCR breadth was found in vaccine recipients than in placebo recipients.

Described treatment: some 19 received Ad26.COV2.S at low or high dose, single or two shots; five or six received placebo; per-sample allocation not given. At day 63 after the first vaccine or placebo injection, samples were drawn. Cohort 1b enrolled adults aged 18-55 years in Boston. What was given as vaccine was an Ad26 vector encoding Wuhan-strain SARS-CoV-2 spike. Assay: immunoSEQ multiplex PCR; the TCRdb copy retains only in-frame clones and omits some. The data hold 350,000 to 450,000 clones, with around 91% observed a single time. V shed 4 bases, J shed 6 bases, and the junction held 9 bases outside the gene matches. This CDR3 comprises 15 residues.

This chain links TRBV5-3 with TRBJ2-1; TRBD1 matches at 8 bases. TRBV5-3 is classed as an ORF, of uncertain function. This clonotype was sampled from a person between 18 and 60 years old who received the Ad26.COV2.S COVID-19 vaccine or a placebo. The material sequenced was peripheral blood, taken in a trial of Ad26.COV2.S vaccine versus placebo. The CDR3 DNA is TGTGCCAGAAGCCTGGACAGGGAAGCGGGCAATGAGCAGTTCTTC. Translating gives CARSLDREAGNEQFF.